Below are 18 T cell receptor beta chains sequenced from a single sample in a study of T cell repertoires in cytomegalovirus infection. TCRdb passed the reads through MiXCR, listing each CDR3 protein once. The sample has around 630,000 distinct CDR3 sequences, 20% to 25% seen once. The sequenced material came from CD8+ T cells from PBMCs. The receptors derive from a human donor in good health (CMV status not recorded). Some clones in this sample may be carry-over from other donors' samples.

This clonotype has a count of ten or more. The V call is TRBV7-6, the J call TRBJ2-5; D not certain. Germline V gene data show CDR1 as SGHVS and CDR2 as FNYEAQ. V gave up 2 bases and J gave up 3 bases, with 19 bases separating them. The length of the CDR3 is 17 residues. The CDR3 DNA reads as TGTGCCAGCAGCTTAAGAGCGTTGCAGGTTCGGGAAGAGACCCAGTACTTC. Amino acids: CASSLRALQVREETQYF.

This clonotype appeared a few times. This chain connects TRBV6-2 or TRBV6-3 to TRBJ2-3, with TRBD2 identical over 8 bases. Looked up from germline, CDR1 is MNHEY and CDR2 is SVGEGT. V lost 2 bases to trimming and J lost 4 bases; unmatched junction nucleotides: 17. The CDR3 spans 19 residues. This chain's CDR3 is CASSYVGGTLAGLADTQYF. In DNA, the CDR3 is TGTGCCAGCAGTTACGTCGGAGGGACCCTAGCGGGTCTGGCAGATACGCAGTATTTT.

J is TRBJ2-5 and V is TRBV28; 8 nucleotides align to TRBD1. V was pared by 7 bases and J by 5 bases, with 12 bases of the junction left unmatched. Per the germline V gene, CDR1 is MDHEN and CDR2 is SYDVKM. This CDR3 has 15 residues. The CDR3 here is CASTLTGEAGETQYF. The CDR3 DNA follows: TGTGCCAGCACCCTGACAGGGGAGGCCGGCGAGACCCAGTACTTC.

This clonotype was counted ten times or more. The CDR3 nucleotides read TGTGCCAGCAGTTACTCGATGTCGGGAGAATACAATGAGCAGTTCTTC. Amino acids: CASSYSMSGEYNEQFF. The chain combines TRBV6-5 with TRBJ2-1; tentative D call: TRBD2 (6 bases). Trimming stripped 0 bases from V and 4 bases from J, with 13 bases between. This CDR3 is built from 16 residues. Looked up from germline, CDR1 is MNHEY and CDR2 is SVGAGI.

CDR3 nucleotides: TGCGCCAGCAGCCAATTCTCAGGGGGCCGGCACACTGAAGCTTTCTTT. Translating gives CASSQFSGGRHTEAFF. The V call is TRBV5-1, the J call TRBJ1-1, with 8 bases matching TRBD1. V was clipped by 4 bases and J by 3 bases; unmatched bases: 11. CDR1 is SGHRS, CDR2 YFSETQ, per germline. The CDR3 spans 16 residues.

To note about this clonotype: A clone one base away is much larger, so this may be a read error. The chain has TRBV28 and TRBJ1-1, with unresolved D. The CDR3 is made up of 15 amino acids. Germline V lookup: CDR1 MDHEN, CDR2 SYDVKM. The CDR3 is CASSFAFERNTKAFF. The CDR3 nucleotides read TGTGCCAGCAGTTTTGCCTTCGAGCGGAACACTAAAGCTTTCTTT.

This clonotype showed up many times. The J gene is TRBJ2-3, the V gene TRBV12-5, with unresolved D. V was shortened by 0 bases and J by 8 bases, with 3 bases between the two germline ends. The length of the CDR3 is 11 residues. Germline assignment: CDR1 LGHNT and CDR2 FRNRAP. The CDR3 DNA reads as TGTGCTAGTGGTTTGGTCCCTACGCAGTATTTT. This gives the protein CASGLVPTQYF.

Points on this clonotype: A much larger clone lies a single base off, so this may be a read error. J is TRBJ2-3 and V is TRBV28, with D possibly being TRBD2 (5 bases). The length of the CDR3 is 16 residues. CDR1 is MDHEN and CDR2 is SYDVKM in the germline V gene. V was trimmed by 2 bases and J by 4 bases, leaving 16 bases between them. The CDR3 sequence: CASSLHQIFGADTQYF. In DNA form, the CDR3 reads TGTGCCAGCAGTTTACACCAAATATTCGGGGCAGATACGCAGTATTTT.

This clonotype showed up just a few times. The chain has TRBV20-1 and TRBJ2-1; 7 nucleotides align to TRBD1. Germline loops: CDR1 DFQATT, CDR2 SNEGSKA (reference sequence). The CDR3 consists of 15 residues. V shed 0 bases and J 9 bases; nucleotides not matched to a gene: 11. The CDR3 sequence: CSARDSRGFKFEQFF. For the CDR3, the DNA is TGCAGTGCTAGAGATTCCAGGGGGTTCAAATTTGAGCAGTTCTTC.

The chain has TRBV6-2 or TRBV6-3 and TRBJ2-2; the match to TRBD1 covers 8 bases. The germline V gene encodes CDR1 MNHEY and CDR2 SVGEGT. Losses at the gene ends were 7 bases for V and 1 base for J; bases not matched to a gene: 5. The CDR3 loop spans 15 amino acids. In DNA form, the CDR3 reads TGTGCCAGCATAATGGGACAGGAGAACACCGGGGAGCTGTTTTTT. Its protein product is CASIMGQENTGELFF.

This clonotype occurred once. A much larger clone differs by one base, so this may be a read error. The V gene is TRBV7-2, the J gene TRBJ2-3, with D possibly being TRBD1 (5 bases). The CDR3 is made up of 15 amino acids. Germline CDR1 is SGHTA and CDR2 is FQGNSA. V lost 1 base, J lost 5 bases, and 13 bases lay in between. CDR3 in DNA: TGTGCCAGCAGCTTAGGAGCAGGGTTAGTAGATACGCAGTATTTT. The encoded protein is CASSLGAGLVDTQYF.

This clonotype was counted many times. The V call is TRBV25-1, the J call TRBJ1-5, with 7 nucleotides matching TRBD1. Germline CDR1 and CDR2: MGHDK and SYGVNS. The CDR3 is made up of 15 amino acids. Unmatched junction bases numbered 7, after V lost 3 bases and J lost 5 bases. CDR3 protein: CASSDSTGKDQPQHF. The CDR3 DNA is TGTGCCAGCAGTGACTCGACAGGGAAGGATCAGCCCCAGCATTTT.

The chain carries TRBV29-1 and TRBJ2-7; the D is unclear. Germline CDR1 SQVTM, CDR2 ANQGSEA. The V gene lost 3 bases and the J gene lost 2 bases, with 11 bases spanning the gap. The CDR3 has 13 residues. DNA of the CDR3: TGCAGCGTTGAGTTTAAAACAGCCTACGAGCAGTACTTC. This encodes CSVEFKTAYEQYF.

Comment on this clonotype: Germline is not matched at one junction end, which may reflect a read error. As DNA, the CDR3 is TGCGCCGGCAGTCCCGACGGGCAGTCCCACCTGAAGGACGGCTACACCTTC. Translating gives CAGSPDGQSHLKDGYTF. The rearrangement uses TRBV23-1 and TRBJ1-2; D is uncertain. TRBV23-1 is given ORF status, its function remaining uncertain. There are 17 residues in the CDR3.

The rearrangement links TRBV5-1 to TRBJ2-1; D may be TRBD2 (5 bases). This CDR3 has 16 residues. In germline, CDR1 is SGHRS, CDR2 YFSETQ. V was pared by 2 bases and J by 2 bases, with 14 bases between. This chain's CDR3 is CASSLDGEGPYNEQFF. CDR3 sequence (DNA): TGCGCCAGCAGCTTAGACGGGGAAGGCCCCTACAATGAGCAGTTCTTC.

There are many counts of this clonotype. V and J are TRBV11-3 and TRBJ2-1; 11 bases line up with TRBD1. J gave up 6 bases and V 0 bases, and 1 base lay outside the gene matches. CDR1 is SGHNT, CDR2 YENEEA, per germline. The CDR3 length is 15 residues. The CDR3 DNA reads TGTGCCAGCAGCTTAGACGGGACAGGGGGCAATGAGCAGTTCTTC. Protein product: CASSLDGTGGNEQFF. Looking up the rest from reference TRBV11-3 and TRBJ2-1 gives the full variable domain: EAGVVQSPRYKIIEKKQPVAFWCNPISGHNTLYWYLQNLGQGPELLIRYENEEAVDDSQLPKDRFSAERLKGVDSTLKIQPAELGDSAVYLCASSLDGTGGNEQFFGPGTRLTVL.

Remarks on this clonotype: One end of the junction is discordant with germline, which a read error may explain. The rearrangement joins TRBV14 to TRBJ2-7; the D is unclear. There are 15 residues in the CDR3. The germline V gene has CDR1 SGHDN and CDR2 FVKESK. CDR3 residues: CANSQGPITSYEQYF. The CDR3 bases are TGTGCCAACAGCCAAGGTCCCATTACGTCCTACGAGCAGTACTTC.

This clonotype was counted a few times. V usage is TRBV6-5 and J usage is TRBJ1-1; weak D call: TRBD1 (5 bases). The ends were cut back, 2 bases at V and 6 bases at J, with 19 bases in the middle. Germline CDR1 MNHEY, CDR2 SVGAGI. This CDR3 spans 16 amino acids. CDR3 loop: CASSYGAGEGGAEAFF. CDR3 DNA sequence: TGTGCCAGCAGTTACGGCGCGGGGGAGGGCGGCGCTGAAGCTTTCTTT.